This TCR beta chain came from a study of human CD8 memory T cell subsets. UMI-labeled 5' RACE was used to make TCR beta libraries. TCRdb re-called the 5' RACE reads; every CDR3 protein appears as one record, without DNA. The sample includes 6,000 to 8,500 distinct CDR3 sequences. Healthy donors' buffy coats supplied the PBMC. The CDR3 runs 13 residues. Germline CDR1 and CDR2: LNHDA and SQIVND (reference sequence). The source of this sequence is a human donor in good health. The chain uses TRBV19 and TRBJ2-7. Sequenced: CD8+ T cells from PBMCs. The CDR3 protein is CASSQMGNYEQYF.